This T cell receptor (beta chain) emerged from a study of cytomegalovirus exposure and HLA in healthy donors. Study results and limitations: Altogether, some 170 TCR beta chains were recorded as cytomegalovirus-associated. Usually a TCR sequence was rare, but some public TCRs were found in many donors.

CDR3 length equals 12 residues. The V and J ends lost 3 bases and 5 bases respectively, with 10 bases between them. Germline V gene sequence: CDR1 SQVTM, CDR2 ANQGSEA. Clones were read by immunoSEQ multiplex PCR, and TCRdb kept only the in-frame ones, dropping some. This table has 80,000 to 95,000 clones, over 85% appearing once. Turning to this clone: Its antigen is not known.

The origin of this receptor is a woman aged 25 to 39 in good health and CMV-seropositive. The chain couples TRBV29-1 to TRBJ1-1; no reliable D call. Specimen: PBMCs. CDR3 nucleotide sequence: TGCAGCGTTGAGCGGGGAAATACTGAAGCTTTCTTT. Encoded protein: CSVERGNTEAFF. Together with reference TRBV29-1 and TRBJ1-1, the CDR3 gives the full variable domain: SAVISQKPSRDICQRGTSLTIQCQVDSQVTMMFWYRQQPGQSLTLIATANQGSEATYESGFVIDKFPISRPNLTFSTLTVSNMSPEDSSIYLCSVERGNTEAFFGQGTRLTVV.